Each of the 21 T cell receptor beta chains below was sequenced from the same sample in a study of blood T cells in healthy people across ages. A second PCR, run for roughly 7 to 12 cycles, used a sample-barcoded 5' primer plus a J-beta primer mix. TCRdb reprocessed the 5' RACE reads with MiXCR, giving one entry per CDR3 protein. The sample includes about 720,000 distinct CDR3 sequences, approximately 21% of them seen just once. The source material was blood. Source of these receptors: a man aged 70-80 years in good health.

Comment on this clonotype: One junction end does not reproduce the germline sequence, and a read error may be involved. The chain has TRBV5-1 and TRBJ2-1, with 7 bases fitting TRBD2. Germline CDR1 and CDR2: SGHRS and YFSETQ. The length of the CDR3 is 15 residues. This chain's CDR3 is CTSCLAEPSYNEQFF. CDR3 DNA: TGCACCAGCTGCCTAGCGGAACCCTCCTACAATGAGCAGTTCTTC.

Details on this clonotype: At one end, the junction sequence differs from germline, possibly due to a read error. V gene TRBV4-1 combines with J gene TRBJ1-2, with no clear D. Germline V CDR1 and CDR2: MGHRA, YSYEKL. CDR3 length: 16 residues. The CDR3 sequence is CASSQDSAGLNYDYTF. The CDR3 DNA follows: TGCGCCAGCAGCCAAGATTCAGCTGGTCTCAACTATGACTACACCTTC.

This clonotype was picked up one time. At one end the junction does not follow the germline gene, possibly because of a read error. The chain recombines TRBV7-9 with TRBJ1-2; D remains ambiguous. The CDR3 is 13 amino acids. The germline gives CDR1 SEHNR, CDR2 FQNEAQ (reference sequence). For the CDR3, the DNA is TGTGCCAGCAGCCCCCAATGGGATTATGGCTGCACCTTC. It encodes CASSPQWDYGCTF.

This clonotype was detected ten times or more. Written as DNA, the CDR3 is TGTGCCAGCAGCCTACGACTAGCGGGCACAGATACGCAGTATTTT. It is translated as CASSLRLAGTDTQYF. The chain uses TRBV12-3 or TRBV12-4 and TRBJ2-3; the match to TRBD2 covers 9 bases. The CDR3 is made up of 15 amino acids. With 6 bases clipped from V and 1 base from J, the junction kept 5 bases outside the gene matches.

The V gene is TRBV7-9, the J gene TRBJ1-1; no clear D gene. V was pared by 2 bases and J by 4 bases, with 11 bases between. The CDR3 is 14 residues long. Germline loops: CDR1 SEHNR, CDR2 FQNEAQ (reference sequence). The CDR3 spells CASSLPPGSTEAFF. CDR3 DNA: TGTGCCAGCAGCTTACCCCCTGGGAGCACTGAAGCTTTCTTT.

In this sample, this clonotype turned up a few times. The J gene is TRBJ2-2, the V gene TRBV5-5, with 7 positions matching TRBD1. The CDR3 loop spans 17 amino acids. Unmatched junction bases numbered 5, after V lost 0 bases and J lost 0 bases. Looked up from germline, CDR1 is SGHKS and CDR2 is YYEKEE (reference sequence). CDR3 in amino acids: CASSLETGKPNTGELFF. CDR3 sequence (DNA): TGTGCCAGCAGCTTGGAGACAGGGAAACCGAACACCGGGGAGCTGTTTTTT.

There are a few counts of this clonotype. The chain recombines TRBV7-9 with TRBJ2-5, with D perhaps TRBD1 (5 bases). The CDR3 consists of 13 residues. CDR1 and CDR2 from the germline V gene are SEHNR and FQNEAQ (reference sequence). The V end was cut by 5 bases, the J end by 2 bases, with 9 bases between. In nucleotides, the CDR3 is TGTGCCAGCAGCGACAGTCCACAAGAGACCCAGTACTTC. It specifies CASSDSPQETQYF.

The chain employs TRBV6-1 and TRBJ2-2, with D perhaps TRBD1 (6 bases). Looked up from germline, CDR1 is MNHNS and CDR2 is SASEGT. V lost 7 bases and J lost 6, with 18 bases in between. CDR3 length equals 15 residues. CDR3 region: CASTRRTENPGELFF. CDR3 sequence (DNA): TGTGCCAGCACCCGAAGGACAGAAAATCCCGGGGAGCTGTTTTTT.

The sample holds a few counts of this clonotype. V usage is TRBV12-3 or TRBV12-4 and J usage is TRBJ2-5, with 13 bases that match TRBD2. J gave up 5 bases and V 5 bases, and 8 bases lay outside the gene matches. CDR3 length: 16 residues. The CDR3 reads CASSLGLAGVFETQYF. CDR3 in DNA: TGTGCCAGCAGTCTCGGACTAGCGGGGGTTTTCGAGACCCAGTACTTC.

This clonotype was recorded a few times. The chain employs TRBV6-2 or TRBV6-3 and TRBJ2-5; D perhaps matches TRBD1 (5 bases). The J call is uncertain, as TRBJ2-1 better fits the DNA end. Germline V gives CDR1 MNHEY, CDR2 SVGEGT. The CDR3 is made up of 13 amino acids. CDR3 bases: TGTGCCAGCAGTTACCGCAGGGTGGATGAGCAGTTCTTC. Translation gives CASSYRRVDEQFF.

This clonotype showed up just once. The chain couples TRBV6-5 to TRBJ1-2, with 7 bases that match TRBD1. The CDR3 length is 13 residues. The V segment lost 9 bases and the J segment 9 bases; nucleotides outside the gene matches: 13. Germline V gene lookup returns CDR1 MNHEY and CDR2 SVGAGI. CDR3 in amino acids: CASTLGRGESYTF. In DNA, the CDR3 is TGTGCCAGTACCTTAGGCAGGGGGGAAAGCTACACCTTC.

This rearrangement joins TRBV4-3 to TRBJ2-5, with 8 bases fitting TRBD2. The DNA matches TRBJ2-1 better at its end, which makes the J call doubtful. Germline-derived CDR1 and CDR2 are LGHNA and YSLEER. This CDR3 spans 18 amino acids. CDR3 protein: CASSQDGGTRSSYNEQFF. The CDR3 DNA is TGCGCCAGCAGCCAAGATGGGGGGACTAGGAGCTCCTACAATGAGCAGTTCTTC.

This clonotype showed up just a few times. This sequence joins TRBV2 and TRBJ2-5, with 13 bases aligning to TRBD2. The closer fit of TRBJ2-1 to the DNA end suggests the J call may be wrong. The CDR3 is made up of 17 amino acids. CDR1 is SNHLY, CDR2 FYNNEI, per germline. The CDR3: CAITIILAGGPWDEQFF. The CDR3 DNA is TGTGCCATCACTATCATACTAGCGGGGGGGCCTTGGGATGAGCAGTTCTTC.

This clonotype was counted only a few times. The chain uses TRBV7-6 and TRBJ2-3; tentative D call: TRBD1 (6 bases). Germline V CDR1 and CDR2: SGHVS, FNYEAQ. This CDR3 is built from 13 residues. Trimming stripped 6 bases from V and 0 bases from J, with 7 bases between. CDR3: CASRGQSTDTQYF. The CDR3, as DNA: TGTGCCAGCAGGGGACAAAGCACAGATACGCAGTATTTT.

The CDR3 region has the DNA TGTGCCAGCAGCTTCTCCGCAGACACAGATACGCAGTATTTT. Protein product: CASSFSADTDTQYF. J is TRBJ2-3 and V is TRBV7-3; D gene uncertain. Trimming removed 3 bases at V and 2 bases at J, with 9 bases between. The CDR3 loop spans 14 amino acids. From germline, CDR1 is SGHTA and CDR2 FQGTGA.

This clonotype was picked up a small number of times. The J gene is TRBJ2-1, the V gene TRBV12-3 or TRBV12-4; D assignment may be TRBD1 or TRBD2 (5 bases each). The CDR3 is 13 amino acids. V dropped 3 bases and J dropped 8 bases, with 11 bases sitting between them. The CDR3: CASSFRGAHEQFF. CDR3 sequence (DNA): TGTGCCAGCAGTTTTCGAGGGGCTCATGAGCAGTTCTTC.

This chain connects TRBV20-1 to TRBJ1-2; D might be TRBD1 (6 bases). V lost 8 bases, J lost 0 bases, and 10 bases lay in between. The CDR3 totals 12 residues. Per the germline V gene, CDR1 is DFQATT and CDR2 is SNEGSKA (reference sequence). The CDR3 nucleotides read TGCAGTCTGGGGGCTCCTAACTATGGCTACACCTTC. Protein sequence: CSLGAPNYGYTF.

J is TRBJ1-2 and V is TRBV5-1; D call uncertain. In germline, CDR1 is SGHRS, CDR2 YFSETQ. The CDR3 runs to 14 residues. Trimming cost V 0 bases and J 4 bases, with 10 bases left between them. The CDR3 protein is CASSLGDVSYGYTF. The CDR3 DNA sequence: TGCGCCAGCAGCTTGGGCGACGTATCCTATGGCTACACCTTC.

Details on this clonotype: One end of the junction fails to match germline, which may point to a read error. The V and J genes are TRBV20-1 and TRBJ1-1; D not resolved. The CDR3 spans 13 residues. Germline CDR1 is DFQATT and CDR2 is SNEGSKA (reference sequence). The CDR3 coding sequence is TGCCGTGCTCGAAAACCGGGGAACACTGAAGCTTTCTTT. Translated, it gives CRARKPGNTEAFF.

The chain recombines TRBV20-1 with TRBJ1-4; possibly TRBD1 for D (5 bases). There are 19 residues in the CDR3. Germline V gene data show CDR1 as DFQATT and CDR2 as SNEGSKA (reference sequence). V was pared by 3 bases and J by 7 bases, with 30 bases between. The CDR3 DNA sequence: TGCAGTGCTAGTCCGACGATTCAACTGGACGGCGGGGGTCCTGAAAAACTGTTTTTT. It yields the protein CSASPTIQLDGGGPEKLFF.

This clonotype was counted a few times. The chain joins TRBV5-1 to TRBJ2-5, with D perhaps matching TRBD2 (6 bases). From germline, CDR1 is SGHRS and CDR2 YFSETQ. V gave up 1 base and J gave up 5 bases, with 15 bases separating them. The CDR3 totals 15 residues. The CDR3 nucleotides read TGCGCCAGCAGCTTGAGAGGGGACTCACGGGAGACCCAGTACTTC. It translates to CASSLRGDSRETQYF.